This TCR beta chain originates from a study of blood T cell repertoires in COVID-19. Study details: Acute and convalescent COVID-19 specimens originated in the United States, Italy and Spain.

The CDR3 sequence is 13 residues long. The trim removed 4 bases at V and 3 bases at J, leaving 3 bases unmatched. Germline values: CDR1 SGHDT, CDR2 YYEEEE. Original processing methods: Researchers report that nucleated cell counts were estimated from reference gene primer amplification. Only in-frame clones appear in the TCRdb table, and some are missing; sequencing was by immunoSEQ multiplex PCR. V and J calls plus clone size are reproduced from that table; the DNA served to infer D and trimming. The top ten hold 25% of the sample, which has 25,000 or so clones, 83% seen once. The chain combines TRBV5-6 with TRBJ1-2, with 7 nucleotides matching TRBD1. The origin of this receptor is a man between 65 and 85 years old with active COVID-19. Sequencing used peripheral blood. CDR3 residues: CASSDRDDYGYTF. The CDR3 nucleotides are TGTGCCAGCAGCGACAGGGACGACTATGGCTACACCTTC.